Below are 5 T cell receptor beta chains sequenced from a single sample in a study of graft-versus-host responses after intestinal transplantation. The repertoire was sequenced with immunoSEQ multiplex PCR; TCRdb's copy has only in-frame clones and lacks some. This table has about 89,000 clones, 91% appearing once. Their recognized antigens are unknown. The material sequenced was unstimulated CD4+ T cells sorted from spleen or lymph node cells, taken before intestinal transplant. The receptor set was obtained from a human donor who received an intestinal transplant.

This chain joins TRBV5-1 and TRBJ1-1, with a tentative D call TRBD1 (5 bases). Germline loops: CDR1 SGHRS, CDR2 YFSETQ. The CDR3 sequence is 14 residues long. V was cut by 2 bases and J by 6 bases, with 14 bases left in between. The CDR3 coding sequence is TGCGCCAGCAGCTTTTTTCGCGAAGGGGCTGAAGCTTTCTTT. Protein: CASSFFREGAEAFF.

J is TRBJ2-7 and V is TRBV7-6; 9 bases match TRBD1. V shed 5 bases, J shed 0 bases, and the junction held 8 bases outside the gene matches. CDR3 size: 16 residues. Germline CDR1 SGHVS, CDR2 FNYEAQ. The CDR3 loop is CASSQGQGGFSYEQYF. CDR3 sequence (DNA): TGTGCCAGCAGCCAGGGACAGGGCGGTTTCTCCTACGAGCAGTACTTC.

This sequence joins TRBV5-5 and TRBJ1-1; 7 bases map to TRBD1. The V and J ends lost 5 bases and 3 bases, in that order; junction bases with no gene match: 13. The CDR3 runs to 16 residues. Germline values: CDR1 SGHKS, CDR2 YYEKEE (reference sequence). CDR3 sequence: CASRWATGTVDTEAFF. CDR3 coding DNA: TGTGCCAGCAGATGGGCTACCGGGACAGTTGACACTGAAGCTTTCTTT. Full variable domain (rest looked up from reference TRBV5-5 and TRBJ1-1): DAGVTQSPTHLIKTRGQQVTLRCSPISGHKSVSWYQQVLGQGPQFIFQYYEKEERGRGNFPDRFSARQFPNYSSELNVNALLLGDSALYLCASRWATGTVDTEAFFGQGTRLTVV.

On this clone: The same CDR3 is also encoded by other DNA sequences in this sample. This rearrangement joins TRBV29-1 to TRBJ1-1; tentative D call: TRBD1 (6 bases). Between the trimmed V and J ends, which lost 4 bases and 1 base, there was a span of 7 bases. The CDR3 spans 12 residues. Germline-derived CDR1 and CDR2 are SQVTM and ANQGSEA. The CDR3 bases are TGCAGCGTTGGCAGGGGGAACACTGAAGCTTTCTTT. This gives the protein CSVGRGNTEAFF.

V gene TRBV30 combines with J gene TRBJ1-6, with unresolved D. CDR3 length: 13 residues. V was trimmed by 0 bases and J by 6 bases, leaving 6 bases between them. Germline V lookup: CDR1 GTSNPN, CDR2 SVGIG (reference sequence). The chain's CDR3 is CAWSVGVNSPLHF. The CDR3, as DNA: TGTGCCTGGAGTGTTGGAGTTAATTCACCCCTCCACTTT.